This T cell receptor (beta chain) was found in a study of blood T cell repertoires in COVID-19. Study details: Material from acute and convalescent COVID-19 was sourced from the United States, Italy and Spain.

Per the study methods: Estimated nucleated cell counts came from reference gene primer amplification. Here immunoSEQ multiplex PCR was the method, and the copy in TCRdb shows in-frame clones only, minus some. Clonal size and the V and J genes are those of that table, whereas D and trimming came from the DNA. This table has a few hundred thousand clones, about 87% appearing once. Germline loops: CDR1 SGHRS, CDR2 YFSETQ. The CDR3 spans 18 residues. The ends lost 0 bases at V and 0 bases at J; junction bases unmatched: 5. Cohort allocation depended upon clinical history that participants reported. The clonotype originates from a man aged 30 to 39 who had recovered from COVID-19. The sample was PBMCs or T cells enriched from blood (not recorded which). V and J are TRBV5-1 and TRBJ1-6; 8 nucleotides agree with TRBD1. The CDR3 sequence: CASSLGQGSSSYNSPLHF. For the CDR3, the DNA is TGCGCCAGCAGCTTGGGACAGGGGTCCAGCTCCTATAATTCACCCCTCCACTTT.